The 14 T cell receptor beta chains below were found in one sample sequenced in a study of T-cell reconstitution after alpha-beta-depleted transplantation in children. Library preparation (for TCRbeta) was performed with unique molecular identifiers. From the PCR reads, TCRdb called clonotypes with MiXCR, one entry per CDR3 protein. The sample lists 200,000 to 250,000 distinct CDR3 sequences; approximately 11% were seen once. The source was PBMCs, collected before TCRalphabeta/CD19-depleted stem cell transplant. These receptors were collected from a child younger than two with acute myeloid leukemia, due to receive a stem cell transplant.

This clonotype was recorded at least ten times. The chain has TRBV5-1 and TRBJ2-5, with D maybe TRBD1 (5 bases). The V gene's germline CDR1 is SGHRS and CDR2 YFSETQ. Trimming shortened V by 1 base and J by 5 bases, and 6 bases separated the two germline ends. This CDR3 region has 12 residues. The CDR3 region is CASSLPGETQYF. Written as DNA, the CDR3 is TGCGCCAGCAGCTTGCCAGGGGAGACCCAGTACTTC.

This clonotype was counted at least ten times. This chain uses TRBV29-1 with TRBJ2-6, with 10 bases fitting TRBD1. Looked up from germline, CDR1 is SQVTM and CDR2 is ANQGSEA. The CDR3 extends over 15 amino acids. V was clipped by 4 bases and J by 0 bases; unmatched bases: 0. The CDR3 nucleotides are TGCAGCGTTGGGACAGGGGGCTCTGGGGCCAACGTCCTGACTTTC. This gives the protein CSVGTGGSGANVLTF.

This clonotype was seen at least ten times. The gene calls are TRBV7-6 and TRBJ2-7; D perhaps matches TRBD1 (5 bases). Trimming cost V 2 bases and J 2 bases, with 16 bases left between them. From germline, CDR1 is SGHVS and CDR2 FNYEAQ. The CDR3 spans 16 residues. CDR3 nucleotide sequence: TGTGCCAGCAGCTTATTTTGGGGCGCACGCCCCTACGAGCAGTACTTC. Translated: CASSLFWGARPYEQYF.

This clonotype was counted only a few times. The chain uses TRBV5-1 and TRBJ1-2, with 12 bases fitting TRBD1. V dropped 0 bases and J dropped 10; count of bases not matched to a gene: 7. Germline assignment: CDR1 SGHRS and CDR2 YFSETQ. This CDR3 is built from 15 residues. The CDR3 nucleotides read TGCGCCAGCAGCTTGGCGGGGACAGGGGGCGAGAACTACACCTTC. Its protein is CASSLAGTGGENYTF.

This clonotype came up many times. The CDR3 DNA reads TGTGCCAGCGGGGGACGGGACAGGGCCTACGAGCAGTACTTC. Residues: CASGGRDRAYEQYF. The rearrangement joins TRBV6-6 to TRBJ2-7; TRBD1 agrees at 9 bases. J lost 2 bases, V lost 8 bases, and 7 bases had no gene match. CDR1 and CDR2 from the germline V gene are MNHNY and SVGAGI (reference sequence). The CDR3 extends over 14 amino acids.

The table lists this clonotype with many counts. The chain couples TRBV3-1 to TRBJ2-1; D not resolved. CDR3 size: 14 residues. The germline V and J ends were trimmed by 4 bases and 7 bases, with 14 bases remaining between them. Germline V CDR1 and CDR2: LGHDT, YNNKEL (reference sequence). For the CDR3, the DNA is TGTGCCAGCAGCCGCGGACCTCGGTGGAATGAGCAGTTCTTC. Translating gives CASSRGPRWNEQFF.

In this sample, this clonotype turned up many times. This chain links TRBV11-3 with TRBJ2-7; 9 bases line up with TRBD1. Germline V gives CDR1 SGHNT, CDR2 YENEEA. V gave up 4 bases and J gave up 2 bases; unmatched junction bases: 6. This CDR3 has 15 amino acids. DNA of the CDR3: TGTGCCAGCAGCTCCCCGAGGGACAGGGCCTACGAGCAGTACTTC. The encoded protein is CASSSPRDRAYEQYF. Together with reference TRBV11-3 and TRBJ2-7, the CDR3 gives the full variable domain: EAGVVQSPRYKIIEKKQPVAFWCNPISGHNTLYWYLQNLGQGPELLIRYENEEAVDDSQLPKDRFSAERLKGVDSTLKIQPAELGDSAVYLCASSSPRDRAYEQYFGPGTRLTVT.

This clonotype was seen at least ten times. The chain couples TRBV12-3 or TRBV12-4 to TRBJ1-5; maybe TRBD1 (6 bases). V lost 2 bases and J 9 bases, leaving 17 bases between the germline ends. The CDR3 has 15 amino acids. Here the CDR3 DNA reads TGTGCCAGCAGTTTATTCCCACAGGGAATTGGGCCCCAGCATTTT. Its translation is CASSLFPQGIGPQHF.

The chain joins TRBV24-1 to TRBJ1-1; 10 nucleotides line up with TRBD1. Germline-derived CDR1 and CDR2 are KGHDR and SFDVKD. CDR3 length: 13 amino acids. The J segment lost 5 bases and the V segment lost 9 bases, leaving 5 bases of the junction unmatched. DNA of the CDR3: TGTGCCACCCGACAGGGGGCGCAGACTGAAGCTTTCTTT. Its translation is CATRQGAQTEAFF.

A note on this clonotype: An end of the junction does not agree with germline; a read error may underlie this. V gene TRBV12-3 or TRBV12-4 combines with J gene TRBJ2-7; the D is unclear. CDR3 length equals 14 residues. DNA of the CDR3: TGTGCCAGCAGTTCCCCCCCCCCGGTTTACGAGCAGCACTTC. It specifies CASSSPPPVYEQHF.

The rearrangement links TRBV18 to TRBJ2-1; 10 bases agree with TRBD1. Germline CDR1 reads KGHSH; CDR2 reads LQKENI. The CDR3 has 16 amino acids. J lost 5 bases, V lost 0 bases, and 4 bases had no gene match. The CDR3 loop is CASSPPTGGAHNEQFF. The CDR3 region has the DNA TGTGCCAGCTCACCACCGACAGGGGGCGCCCACAATGAGCAGTTCTTC.

V gene TRBV28 combines with J gene TRBJ2-2; the D is unclear. V gave up 3 bases and J gave up 3 bases, with 5 bases separating them. Germline CDR1 reads MDHEN; CDR2 reads SYDVKM. The CDR3 is 13 amino acids. CDR3 loop: CASSFQHTGELFF. In DNA, the CDR3 is TGTGCCAGCAGTTTCCAACACACCGGGGAGCTGTTTTTT. The full variable domain, in which reference TRBV28 and TRBJ2-2 provide the parts outside the CDR3, is DVKVTQSSRYLVKRTGEKVFLECVQDMDHENMFWYRQDPGLGLRLIYFSYDVKMKEKGDIPEGYSVSREKKERFSLILESASTNQTSMYLCASSFQHTGELFFGEGSRLTVL.

Many counts were recorded for this clonotype. V usage is TRBV11-1 and J usage is TRBJ1-2; D uncertain. Germline-derived CDR1 and CDR2 are SGHAT and FQDESV (reference sequence). The CDR3 runs to 14 residues. Trimming shortened V by 5 bases and J by 4 bases, and 14 bases separated the two germline ends. The CDR3 nucleotides are TGTGCCAGCAGCCCGGGGTCAGCAACCTATGGCTACACCTTC. This encodes CASSPGSATYGYTF.

This clonotype has at least ten counts. V gene TRBV29-1 combines with J gene TRBJ2-1, with 9 bases that match TRBD2. The germline V gene has CDR1 SQVTM and CDR2 ANQGSEA. The J segment lost 2 bases and the V segment lost 4 bases, leaving 15 bases of the junction unmatched. This CDR3 spans 18 amino acids. The CDR3 here is CSVGGGVTSGNAYNEQFF. CDR3 in DNA: TGCAGCGTTGGCGGGGGGGTCACTAGCGGAAACGCCTACAATGAGCAGTTCTTC.